The following is a T cell receptor (beta chain) sequence with its context. Its antigen is undetermined. This record belongs to a study of post-analysis software for immune sequencing data. Study in general: Clinical courses comprised relapsing-remitting, secondary progressive and progressive-relapsing multiple sclerosis.

The V and J ends lost 6 bases and 9 bases, in that order; junction bases with no gene match: 7. The germline gives CDR1 DFQATT, CDR2 SNEGSKA (reference sequence). This CDR3 contains 12 residues. General study findings and limits: Significantly lower normalized Chao1 diversity was found in patients with multiple sclerosis relative to controls. When patients were compared with controls, about 5 TRBV segments were more frequent, TRBV5-6, TRBV5-1 and TRBV20-1 among them.

Tagging with unique molecular identifiers was a feature of the TCR beta cDNA libraries. A single record per CDR3 protein comes from TCRdb applying MiXCR to the PCR reads. The data contain about 770,000 distinct CDR3 sequences, roughly 50% of them seen just once; the ten biggest clones take up roughly 4.5%. This rearrangement joins TRBV20-1 to TRBJ2-1; TRBD2 aligns across 8 bases. Sequenced material: blood. This receptor was taken from a girl aged 5 to 17 with multiple sclerosis. The CDR3 sequence is CSARTSWGEQFF. CDR3 bases: TGCAGTGCAAGGACTAGCTGGGGTGAGCAGTTCTTC.